This TCR beta chain was sequenced in a study of blood T cell repertoires in COVID-19. This CDR3 has 14 amino acids. Germline CDR1 SGHVS, CDR2 FNYEAQ. Deletions cut 1 base from V and 3 bases from J, with 10 bases between. Per the original methods: Quantification of nucleated cells was approximated via reference gene primer amplification. This table comes from immunoSEQ multiplex PCR, and its TCRdb copy is limited to in-frame clones, with some not included. That table supplies the V and J calls and clone size; D and trimming were determined from the DNA. The sample has roughly 150,000 clones, around nine tenths seen once; the top ten hold around 1.9%.

The source material was peripheral blood. The gene calls are TRBV7-6 and TRBJ2-7, with D possibly being TRBD2 (6 bases). The TCR sequence derives from a man in his fifties who had recovered from COVID-19. DNA of the CDR3: TGTGCCAGCAGCTTAGACGGGGGTGACTACGAGCAGTACTTC. It specifies CASSLDGGDYEQYF.